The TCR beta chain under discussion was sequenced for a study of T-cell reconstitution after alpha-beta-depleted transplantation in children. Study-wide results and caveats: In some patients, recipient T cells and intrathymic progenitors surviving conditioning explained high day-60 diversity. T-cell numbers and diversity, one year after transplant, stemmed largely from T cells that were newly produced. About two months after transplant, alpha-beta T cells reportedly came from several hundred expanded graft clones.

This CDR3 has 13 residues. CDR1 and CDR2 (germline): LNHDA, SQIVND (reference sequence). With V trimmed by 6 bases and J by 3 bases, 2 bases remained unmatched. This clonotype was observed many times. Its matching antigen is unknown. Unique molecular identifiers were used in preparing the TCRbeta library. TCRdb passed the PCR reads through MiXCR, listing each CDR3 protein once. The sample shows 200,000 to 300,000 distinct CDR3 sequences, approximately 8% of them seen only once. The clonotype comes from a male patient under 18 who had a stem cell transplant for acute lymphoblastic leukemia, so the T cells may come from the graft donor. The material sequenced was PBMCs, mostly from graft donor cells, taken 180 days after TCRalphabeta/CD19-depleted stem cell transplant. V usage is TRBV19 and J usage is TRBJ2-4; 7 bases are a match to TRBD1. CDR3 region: CASRGGLKNIQYF. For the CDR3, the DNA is TGTGCCAGTAGAGGGGGCCTCAAAAACATTCAGTACTTC.